This T cell receptor beta chain was profiled in a study of Tregs in tolerant kidney transplant recipients. Study overall: Related graft donors supplied nonmyeloablative bone marrow transplants, and mixed chimerism was transient.

Study observations and caveats: Biological reproducibility was not directly addressed, but technical replication error appeared minimal. In tolerant patients, donor-specific Tregs outgrew total Tregs, suggesting antigen-driven expansion.

Notes on this clone: Antigen: not known.

Unstimulated regulatory T cells (CD4+CD25+CD127-), CD4+CD25- non-regulatory cells, CD4 and CD8 cells were FACS-sorted from thawed PBMCs. The V gene's germline CDR1 is LGHNA and CDR2 YNFKEQ. The CDR3 sequence is 15 residues long. The J segment lost 8 bases and the V segment lost 1 base, leaving 7 bases of the junction unmatched. Only in-frame clones appear in the TCRdb table, and some are missing; sequencing was by immunoSEQ multiplex PCR. The sample lists more than 60,000 clones; 70% to 90% were seen once. This material consisted of CD4+ T cells from blood, taken before the transplant. This chain uses TRBV4-2 with TRBJ1-2, with 10 bases lining up with TRBD1. The receptor was isolated from a human donor who received a combined kidney and bone marrow transplant. The CDR3 sequence: CASSQVAGTGEGYTF. The CDR3, as DNA: TGTGCCAGCAGCCAAGTGGCGGGGACAGGGGAGGGCTACACCTTC.